This T cell receptor beta chain derives from a study of sequential checkpoint blockade in melanoma. Study as a whole: First-line arms were nivolumab then ipilimumab, or the reverse, randomized 1:1. Maintenance nivolumab came after either treatment sequence.

Profiled with immunoSEQ multiplex PCR; TCRdb holds only in-frame clones, not every one. The repertoire holds some 9,400 clones, with roughly 78% as singletons. Germline trimming cut 0 bases from V and 4 bases from J; bases unmatched to any gene: 7. CDR1 and CDR2 from the germline V gene are MGHRA and YSYEKL. The CDR3 sequence is 17 residues long. Treatment meaning: randomized to nivolumab then ipilimumab (arm A) or the reverse (arm B). Live CD3+CD8+ CD19− CD56− cells were sorted from PBMCs. V and J are TRBV4-1 and TRBJ2-1; 9 nucleotides line up with TRBD2. The specimen was CD8+ T cells sorted from blood (inferred from file names), collected from a patient given nivolumab and ipilimumab in sequence. The receptor was derived from a human donor with melanoma. CDR3 sequence reads: CASSQDSTSGTYNEQFF. The CDR3 nucleotides read TGCGCCAGCAGCCAAGACTCGACTAGCGGAACTTACAATGAGCAGTTCTTC.